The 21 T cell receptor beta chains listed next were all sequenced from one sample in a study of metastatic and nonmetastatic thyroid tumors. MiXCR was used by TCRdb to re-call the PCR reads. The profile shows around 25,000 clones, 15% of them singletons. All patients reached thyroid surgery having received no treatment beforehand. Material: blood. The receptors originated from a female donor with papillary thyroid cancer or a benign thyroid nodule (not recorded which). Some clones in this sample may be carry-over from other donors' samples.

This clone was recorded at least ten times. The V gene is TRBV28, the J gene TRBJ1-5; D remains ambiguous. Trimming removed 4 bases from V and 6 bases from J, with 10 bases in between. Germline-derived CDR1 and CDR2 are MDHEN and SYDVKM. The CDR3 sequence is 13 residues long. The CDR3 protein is CASSSQSGQPQHF. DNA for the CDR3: TGTGCCAGCAGTTCCCAGTCGGGTCAGCCCCAGCATTTT.

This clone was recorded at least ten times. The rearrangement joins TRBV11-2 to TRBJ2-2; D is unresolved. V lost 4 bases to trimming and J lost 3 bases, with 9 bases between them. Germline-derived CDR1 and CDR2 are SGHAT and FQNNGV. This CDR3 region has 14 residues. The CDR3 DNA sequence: TGTGCCAGCAGCTCCGCCCGATACACCGGGGAGCTGTTTTTT. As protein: CASSSARYTGELFF.

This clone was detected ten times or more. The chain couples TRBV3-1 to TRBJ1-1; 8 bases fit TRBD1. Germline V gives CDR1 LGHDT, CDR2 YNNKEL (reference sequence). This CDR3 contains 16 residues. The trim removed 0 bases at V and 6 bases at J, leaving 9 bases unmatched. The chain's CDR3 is CASSQDLRQGTPEAFF. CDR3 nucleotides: TGTGCCAGCAGCCAAGATCTGAGACAGGGGACCCCTGAAGCTTTCTTT.

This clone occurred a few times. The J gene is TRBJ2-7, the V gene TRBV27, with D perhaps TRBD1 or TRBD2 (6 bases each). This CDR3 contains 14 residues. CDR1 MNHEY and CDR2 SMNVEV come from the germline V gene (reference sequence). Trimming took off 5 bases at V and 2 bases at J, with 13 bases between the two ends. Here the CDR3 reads CASSLLGGPYEQYF. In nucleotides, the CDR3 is TGTGCCAGCAGTCTCCTTGGGGGGCCCTACGAGCAGTACTTC.

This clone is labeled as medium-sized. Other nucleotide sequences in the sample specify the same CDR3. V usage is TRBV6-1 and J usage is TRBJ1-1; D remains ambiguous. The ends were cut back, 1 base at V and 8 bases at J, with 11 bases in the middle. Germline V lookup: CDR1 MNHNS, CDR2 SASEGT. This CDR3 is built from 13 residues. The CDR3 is CASSEVGLPEAFF. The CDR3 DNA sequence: TGTGCCAGCAGTGAAGTGGGATTACCGGAAGCTTTCTTT.

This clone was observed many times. This CDR3 is CASNTGVGGYTF. DNA of the CDR3: TGTGCCAGCAATACAGGGGTCGGTGGCTACACCTTC. The V and J genes are TRBV2 and TRBJ1-2, with 7 bases matching TRBD1. Germline-derived CDR1 and CDR2 are SNHLY and FYNNEI. The CDR3 extends over 12 amino acids. V was clipped by 7 bases and J by 7 bases; unmatched bases: 6.

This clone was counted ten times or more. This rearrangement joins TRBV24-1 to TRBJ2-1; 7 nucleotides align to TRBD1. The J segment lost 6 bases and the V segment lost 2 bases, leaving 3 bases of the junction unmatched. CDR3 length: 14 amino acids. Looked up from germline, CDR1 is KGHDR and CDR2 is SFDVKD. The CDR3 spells CATSDSRDSNEQFF. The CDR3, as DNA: TGTGCCACCAGTGATTCCCGGGACAGCAATGAGCAGTTCTTC.

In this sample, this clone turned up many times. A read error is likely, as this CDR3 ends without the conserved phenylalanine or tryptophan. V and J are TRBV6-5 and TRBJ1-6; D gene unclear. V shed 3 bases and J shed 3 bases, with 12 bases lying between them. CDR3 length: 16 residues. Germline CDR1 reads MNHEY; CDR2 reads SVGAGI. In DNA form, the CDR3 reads TGTGCCAGCAGTTATAGAATGACGGGCTATAATTCACCCCTCCACTCT. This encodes CASSYRMTGYNSPLHS.

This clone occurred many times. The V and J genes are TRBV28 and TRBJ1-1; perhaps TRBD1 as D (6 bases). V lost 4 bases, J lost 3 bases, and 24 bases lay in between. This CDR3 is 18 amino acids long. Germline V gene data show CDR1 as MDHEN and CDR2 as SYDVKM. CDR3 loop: CASSSVFPGAGQDTEAFF. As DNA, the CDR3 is TGTGCCAGCAGTTCCGTCTTTCCAGGGGCCGGTCAGGACACTGAAGCTTTCTTT. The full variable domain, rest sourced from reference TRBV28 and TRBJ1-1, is DVKVTQSSRYLVKRTGEKVFLECVQDMDHENMFWYRQDPGLGLRLIYFSYDVKMKEKGDIPEGYSVSREKKERFSLILESASTNQTSMYLCASSSVFPGAGQDTEAFFGQGTRLTVV.

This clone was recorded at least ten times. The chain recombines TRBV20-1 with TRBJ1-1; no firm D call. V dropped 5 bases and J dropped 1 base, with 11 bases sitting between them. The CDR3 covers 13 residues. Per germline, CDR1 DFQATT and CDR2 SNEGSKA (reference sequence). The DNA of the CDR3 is TGCAGTGCTCTTAGATCTTCGAACACTGAAGCTTTCTTT. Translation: CSALRSSNTEAFF.

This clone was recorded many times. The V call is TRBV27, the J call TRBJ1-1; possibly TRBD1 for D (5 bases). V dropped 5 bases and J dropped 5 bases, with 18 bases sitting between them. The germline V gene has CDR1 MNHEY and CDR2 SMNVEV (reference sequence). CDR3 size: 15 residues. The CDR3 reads CASSPAAGPGTEAFF. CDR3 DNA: TGTGCCAGCAGTCCGGCGGCGGGGCCGGGTACTGAAGCTTTCTTT.

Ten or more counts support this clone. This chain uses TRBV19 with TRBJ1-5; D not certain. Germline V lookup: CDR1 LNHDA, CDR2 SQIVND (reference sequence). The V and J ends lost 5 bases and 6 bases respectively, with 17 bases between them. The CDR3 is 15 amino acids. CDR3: CASSSRRDWGQPQHF. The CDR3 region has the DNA TGTGCCAGTAGTTCACGAAGAGACTGGGGTCAGCCCCAGCATTTT.

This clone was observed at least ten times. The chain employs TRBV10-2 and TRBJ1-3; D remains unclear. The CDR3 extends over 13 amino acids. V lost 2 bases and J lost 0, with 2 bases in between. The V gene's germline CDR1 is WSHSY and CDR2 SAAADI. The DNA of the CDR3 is TGCGCCAGCAGTGAGACCTCTGGAAACACCATATATTTT. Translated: CASSETSGNTIYF.

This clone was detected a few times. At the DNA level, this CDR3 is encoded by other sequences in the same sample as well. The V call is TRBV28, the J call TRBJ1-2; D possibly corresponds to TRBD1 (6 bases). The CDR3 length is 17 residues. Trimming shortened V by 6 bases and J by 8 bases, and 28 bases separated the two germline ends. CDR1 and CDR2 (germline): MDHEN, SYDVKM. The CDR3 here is CASRSSGTGGARWGYTF. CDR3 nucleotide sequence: TGTGCCAGCAGGTCGTCAGGGACGGGGGGCGCGCGTTGGGGCTACACCTTC.

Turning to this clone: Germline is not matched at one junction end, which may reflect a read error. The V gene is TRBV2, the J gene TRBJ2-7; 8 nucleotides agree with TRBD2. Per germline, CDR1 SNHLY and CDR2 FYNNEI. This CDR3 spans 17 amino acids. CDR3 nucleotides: TGTGCCAGAAGTGAAGCGTCCCCGGGACTAGAGGGAGATGAGCAGTACTTC. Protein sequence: CARSEASPGLEGDEQYF.

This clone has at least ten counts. The CDR3 DNA follows: TGTGCCAGCAGCCAAGCGACAGCTAGTGAAGCTTTCTTT. It translates to CASSQATASEAFF. The genes are TRBV3-1 and TRBJ1-1, with a possible D match to TRBD1 (5 bases). Germline V gene data show CDR1 as LGHDT and CDR2 as YNNKEL (reference sequence). Trimming cost V 1 base and J 7 bases, with 10 bases left between them. This CDR3 contains 13 residues.

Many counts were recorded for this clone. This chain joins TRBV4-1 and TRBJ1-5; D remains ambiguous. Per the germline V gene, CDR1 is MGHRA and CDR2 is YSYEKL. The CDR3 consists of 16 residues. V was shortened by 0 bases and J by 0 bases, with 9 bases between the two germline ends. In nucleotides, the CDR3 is TGCGCCAGCAGCCAAGAGGGAGGGTTTAGCAATCAGCCCCAGCATTTT. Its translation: CASSQEGGFSNQPQHF.

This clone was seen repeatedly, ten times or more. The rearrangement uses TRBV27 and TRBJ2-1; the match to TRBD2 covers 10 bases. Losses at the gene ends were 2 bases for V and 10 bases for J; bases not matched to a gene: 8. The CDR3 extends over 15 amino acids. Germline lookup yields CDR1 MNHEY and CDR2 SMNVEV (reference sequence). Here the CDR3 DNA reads TGTGCCAGCAGTTTAACCAGCGGGAGGGCGGGGGAGCAGTTCTTC. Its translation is CASSLTSGRAGEQFF.

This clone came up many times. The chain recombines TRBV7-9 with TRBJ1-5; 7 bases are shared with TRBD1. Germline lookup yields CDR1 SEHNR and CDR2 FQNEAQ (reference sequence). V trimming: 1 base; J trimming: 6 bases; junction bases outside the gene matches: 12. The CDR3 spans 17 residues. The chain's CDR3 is CASSLGVTGNFIQPQHF. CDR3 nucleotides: TGTGCCAGCAGCTTAGGAGTGACAGGGAATTTCATTCAGCCCCAGCATTTT.

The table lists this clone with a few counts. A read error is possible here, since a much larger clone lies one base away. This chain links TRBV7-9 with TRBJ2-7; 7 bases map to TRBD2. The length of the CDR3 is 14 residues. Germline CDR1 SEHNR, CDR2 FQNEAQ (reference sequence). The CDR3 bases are TGTGTCAGCAGCTCACAAAGCGGGAAGGGCGAGCAGTACTTC. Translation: CVSSSQSGKGEQYF. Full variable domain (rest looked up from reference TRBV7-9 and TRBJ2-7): DTGVSQNPRHKITKRGQNVTFRCDPISEHNRLYWYRQTLGQGPEFLTYFQNEAQLEKSRLLSDRFSAERPKGSFSTLEIQRTEQGDSAMYLCVSSSQSGKGEQYFGPGTRLTVT.

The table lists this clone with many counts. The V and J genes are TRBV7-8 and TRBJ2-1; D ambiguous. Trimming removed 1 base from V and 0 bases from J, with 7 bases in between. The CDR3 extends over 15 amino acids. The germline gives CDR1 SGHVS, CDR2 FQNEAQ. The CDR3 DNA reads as TGTGCCAGCAGCTTAGGGGCAGGCTCCTACAATGAGCAGTTCTTC. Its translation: CASSLGAGSYNEQFF. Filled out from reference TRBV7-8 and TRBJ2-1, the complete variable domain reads GAGVSQSPRYKVAKRGQDVALRCDPISGHVSLFWYQQALGQGPEFLTYFQNEAQLDKSGLPSDRFFAERPEGSVSTLKIQRTQQEDSAVYLCASSLGAGSYNEQFFGPGTRLTVL.